This TCR beta chain was recorded in a study of blood T cell repertoires in COVID-19. Study-level background: PBMCs, B-cell-depleted T cells, or T cells were the source of the cDNA or gDNA that made up the material.

The Seattle patients joined while their infection was active and were tracked longitudinally afterward. How the authors handled the data: Amplified reference gene primers provided the basis for estimating nucleated cell counts. Assay used: immunoSEQ multiplex PCR; TCRdb lists only in-frame clones, some missing. V, J and clone size are taken as reported in that table, and D and trimming were inferred from the DNA itself. Altogether roughly 200,000 clones are present, about three quarters being singletons, with the ten largest covering 10% to 15%. This CDR3 comprises 13 residues. The ends lost 5 bases at V and 2 bases at J; junction bases unmatched: 2. Germline loops: CDR1 MNHNY, CDR2 SVGAGI (reference sequence).

The source material was peripheral blood. The receptor comes from a woman at least 80 years old with COVID-19, enrolled during active disease. This rearrangement joins TRBV6-6 to TRBJ2-7, with TRBD2 matching 8 bases. The DNA of the CDR3 is TGTGCCAGCAGTCGCGGGGGGACCTACGAGCAGTACTTC. Translated, it gives CASSRGGTYEQYF.